This entry describes one T cell receptor beta chain. The target antigen is unknown. The source of the sample is a study of T cells in Graves' hyperthyroidism and ophthalmopathy. Whole-study findings and limits: Ophthalmopathy was predicted by the model a median of roughly 6.6 months ahead of onset.

Per the germline V gene, CDR1 is SGHRS and CDR2 is YFSETQ. This CDR3 is built from 14 residues. Deletions cut 2 bases from V and 7 bases from J, with 13 bases between. Patients aged 18 to 65 had newly diagnosed hyperthyroidism that had lasted under 2 months. Blood dates from first hyperthyroidism diagnosis, before any ophthalmopathy symptoms. Template material for amplifying TCR beta CDR3 regions consisted of RNA transcripts. HTBI primers were the set used in a first-round RT-PCR of the TCR CDR3. TCRdb used MiXCR to reprocess the multiplex PCR reads, holding one entry per CDR3 protein. The sample contains about 290,000 distinct CDR3 sequences, roughly 15% of which appear only once.

The chain joins TRBV5-1 to TRBJ2-1; possible D gene TRBD2, 7 bases. The sequenced material came from blood. The TCR originated in a woman in her 50s with Graves' hyperthyroidism that later progressed to Graves' ophthalmopathy. The CDR3 is CASSLSQGGNEQFF. Written as DNA, the CDR3 is TGCGCCAGCAGCTTATCACAGGGAGGGAATGAGCAGTTCTTC.